This T cell receptor (beta chain) originates from a study of blood T cell repertoires in COVID-19. The CDR3 has 18 residues. V lost 5 bases to trimming and J lost 4 bases; unmatched junction nucleotides: 19. Germline CDR1 and CDR2: SGDLS and YYNGEE. As originally analysed: By means of reference gene primer amplification, nucleated cell counts were estimated. Only in-frame clones appear in the TCRdb table, and some are missing; sequencing was by immunoSEQ multiplex PCR. The V and J calls and clone size come from that table; D and trimming were worked out from the DNA. The table has a few hundred thousand clones, about nine tenths seen once.

This clonotype was sampled from a man aged 25 to 45 who had recovered from COVID-19. Specimen: PBMCs or T cells enriched from blood (not recorded which). The chain uses TRBV9 and TRBJ2-5; 8 nucleotides align to TRBD2. This chain's CDR3 is CASSIGRGTRALGETQYF. The CDR3 region has the DNA TGTGCCAGCAGTATTGGCCGCGGGACTAGGGCTCTGGGAGAGACCCAGTACTTC.